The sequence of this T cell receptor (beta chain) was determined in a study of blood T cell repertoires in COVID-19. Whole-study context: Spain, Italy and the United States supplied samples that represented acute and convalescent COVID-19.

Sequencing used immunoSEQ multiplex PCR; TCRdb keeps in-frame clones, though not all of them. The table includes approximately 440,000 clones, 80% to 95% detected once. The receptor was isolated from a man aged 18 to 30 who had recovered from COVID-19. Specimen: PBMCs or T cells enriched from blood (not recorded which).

The CDR3 sequence is CASSPGDFSNQPQHF. Written as DNA, the CDR3 is TGTGCCAGCAGTCCAGGTGATTTTAGCAATCAGCCCCAGCATTTT. The chain joins TRBV28 to TRBJ1-5; D is ambiguous. Germline CDR1 and CDR2: MDHEN and SYDVKM. V dropped 5 bases and J dropped 0 bases, with 11 bases sitting between them. The length of the CDR3 is 15 residues.